Shown below are 27 T cell receptor beta chains from a single sample sequenced in a study of T cells after yellow fever vaccination. Via MiXCR, TCRdb re-called the 5' RACE reads, giving one row per CDR3 protein. The repertoire holds 55,000 to 70,000 distinct CDR3 sequences, with approximately 6.1% as singletons. The sequenced sample was CD8+ T cells sorted from PBMCs, obtained approximately 40 days after the first yellow fever vaccination. The source is a man aged 18 to 30 who received the YFV17D yellow fever vaccine.

This clonotype was recorded many times. The chain is built from TRBV4-2 and TRBJ2-2; no firm D call. Trimming took off 4 bases at V and 10 bases at J, with 7 bases between the two ends. The CDR3 totals 11 residues. Germline V gene lookup returns CDR1 LGHNA and CDR2 YNFKEQ. The CDR3, as DNA: TGTGCCAGCAGCCGTGGCCTGGAGCTGTTTTTT. It yields the protein CASSRGLELFF.

In the case of this clonotype: Given a much more abundant clone one base away, this may be a read error. As the CDR3 is not closed by the conserved phenylalanine or tryptophan, this likely results from a read error. The chain joins TRBV7-9 to TRBJ2-1; weak D call: TRBD1 (6 bases). CDR3 length: 16 residues. Trimming left V 4 bases short and J 0 bases short, with 13 bases between. The V gene's germline CDR1 is SEHNR and CDR2 FQNEAQ (reference sequence). This CDR3 reads CASSWNRVSSYNEQFL. The CDR3 DNA follows: TGTGCCAGCAGCTGGAACAGGGTTTCCTCCTACAATGAGCAGTTCTTA.

This clonotype was seen many times. V is TRBV4-3 and J is TRBJ2-2; 8 nucleotides agree with TRBD1. V shed 4 bases, J shed 4 bases, and the junction held 5 bases outside the gene matches. CDR1 and CDR2 from the germline V gene are LGHNA and YSLEER. CDR3 length: 15 amino acids. CDR3 coding DNA: TGCGCCAGCAGCCGAGGGACAGGACTCACCGGGGAGCTGTTTTTT. It encodes CASSRGTGLTGELFF.

Of note for this clonotype: A read error may be the cause here, since a much bigger clone is one base away. The chain has TRBV29-1 and TRBJ2-5; D may be TRBD2 (5 bases). The length of the CDR3 is 14 residues. CDR1 SQVTM and CDR2 ANQGSEA come from the germline V gene. The V gene lost 1 base and the J gene lost 4 bases, with 13 bases spanning the gap. The CDR3 protein is CSVEGGLFSETQYF. The CDR3 bases are TGCAGCGTTGAAGGAGGGTTATTCTCAGAGACCCAGTACTTC.

The chain links TRBV7-9 to TRBJ1-1, with D unclear. V dropped 3 bases and J dropped 8 bases, with 10 bases sitting between them. CDR3 length: 12 amino acids. Germline V gene lookup returns CDR1 SEHNR and CDR2 FQNEAQ (reference sequence). DNA for the CDR3: TGTGCCAGCAGCTTGGAGTTCAGCGAAGCTTTCTTT. Amino acids: CASSLEFSEAFF.

Ten or more counts support this clonotype. V is TRBV6-1 and J is TRBJ2-2; TRBD2 might be the D (6 bases). Looked up from germline, CDR1 is MNHNS and CDR2 is SASEGT. V shed 8 bases and J shed 1 base, with 8 bases lying between them. The CDR3 is 13 residues long. The CDR3 nucleotides are TGTGCCAGCGTGGAGGGGAACACCGGGGAGCTGTTTTTT. Protein sequence: CASVEGNTGELFF.

As for this clonotype: Since a much larger clone is just one base distant, this may be a read error. The rearrangement joins TRBV12-3 or TRBV12-4 to TRBJ1-1, with TRBD1 matching 7 bases. V dropped 8 bases and J dropped 0; count of bases not matched to a gene: 9. The CDR3 is 15 residues long. CDR3 bases: TGTGCCAGCTGTCCGCGACAGGGTATGAACACTGAAGCTTTCTTT. It specifies CASCPRQGMNTEAFF.

In its sample, this clonotype was seen many times. The chain links TRBV18 to TRBJ1-4; D is ambiguous. The V gene's germline CDR1 is KGHSH and CDR2 LQKENI. The CDR3 sequence is 15 residues long. V lost 4 bases, J lost 0 bases, and 9 bases lay in between. The DNA of the CDR3 is TGTGCCAGCTCACAAGCGGCAGCAACTAATGAAAAACTGTTTTTT. Its protein is CASSQAAATNEKLFF.

This clonotype occurred many times. The chain carries TRBV7-8 and TRBJ1-5, with unresolved D. Trimming removed 5 bases at V and 3 bases at J, with 14 bases between. The CDR3 is 15 residues long. From germline, CDR1 is SGHVS and CDR2 FQNEAQ. CDR3 sequence (DNA): TGTGCCAGCAGCCCCGTGGAGGGCCTCAATCAGCCCCAGCATTTT. Its protein is CASSPVEGLNQPQHF.

This clonotype was seen at least ten times. The genes are TRBV7-9 and TRBJ2-3, with D perhaps matching TRBD1 (5 bases). The CDR3 has 15 residues. Per germline, CDR1 SEHNR and CDR2 FQNEAQ (reference sequence). Trimming took off 5 bases at V and 1 base at J, with 13 bases between the two ends. The CDR3 DNA reads as TGTGCCAGCAGCCTGTGGACACATGGCACAGATACGCAGTATTTT. Translation: CASSLWTHGTDTQYF.

This clonotype came up many times. This chain links TRBV14 with TRBJ2-2, with D tentatively TRBD1 (6 bases). V lost 4 bases to trimming and J lost 5 bases, with 11 bases between them. Germline V gives CDR1 SGHDN, CDR2 FVKESK. The CDR3 is made up of 14 amino acids. The CDR3 DNA follows: TGTGCCAGCAGCCGAGGGGGTCGGACCGGGGAGCTGTTTTTT. This encodes CASSRGGRTGELFF.

This clonotype was seen many times. This chain links TRBV6-1 with TRBJ2-7; 13 nucleotides line up with TRBD2. V lost 8 bases and J lost 5; bases outside the gene matches: 15. This CDR3 has 17 amino acids. The germline V gene has CDR1 MNHNS and CDR2 SASEGT. The chain's CDR3 is CASGWTSGGSSVHEQYV. The CDR3 nucleotides read TGTGCCAGCGGGTGGACTAGCGGGGGTTCTTCAGTCCACGAGCAGTACGTC.

This clonotype was seen at least ten times. The chain joins TRBV7-9 to TRBJ2-6; 9 nucleotides match TRBD1. The CDR3 sequence is 16 residues long. Germline V gene data show CDR1 as SEHNR and CDR2 as FQNEAQ (reference sequence). The V and J ends lost 5 bases and 4 bases, in that order; junction bases with no gene match: 6. This CDR3 reads CASSHGTGLGANVLTF. The CDR3 nucleotides are TGTGCCAGCAGCCATGGGACAGGGTTAGGGGCCAACGTCCTGACTTTC.

The chain links TRBV5-1 to TRBJ2-6; the D is unclear. Per germline, CDR1 SGHRS and CDR2 YFSETQ. The CDR3 is made up of 16 amino acids. Trimming took off 4 bases at V and 0 bases at J, with 11 bases between the two ends. CDR3: CASSDRLLSGANVLTF. CDR3 sequence (DNA): TGCGCCAGCAGCGATCGACTTCTCTCTGGGGCCAACGTCCTGACTTTC.

This clonotype has ten or more counts. V and J are TRBV4-1 and TRBJ2-3; TRBD2 might be the D (7 bases). The germline V and J ends were trimmed by 3 bases and 0 bases, with 16 bases remaining between them. Germline CDR1 reads MGHRA; CDR2 reads YSYEKL. The CDR3 consists of 17 residues. CDR3 sequence: CASSHGGAPLSTDTQYF. CDR3 bases: TGCGCCAGCAGCCATGGGGGGGCCCCTCTTAGCACAGATACGCAGTATTTT.

The chain recombines TRBV6-5 with TRBJ1-1; D might be TRBD1 (6 bases). CDR1 is MNHEY and CDR2 is SVGAGI in the germline V gene. The V and J ends lost 0 bases and 3 bases respectively, with 23 bases between them. This CDR3 has 19 amino acids. This CDR3 reads CASSYSEIYRVPIHTEAFF. The CDR3 DNA reads TGTGCCAGCAGTTACTCGGAGATTTACAGGGTACCCATTCACACTGAAGCTTTCTTT.

This clonotype was counted many times. The rearrangement links TRBV4-1 to TRBJ2-2; D call uncertain. The CDR3 runs to 14 residues. Germline CDR1 reads MGHRA; CDR2 reads YSYEKL. V dropped 1 base and J dropped 1 base, with 4 bases sitting between them. In nucleotides, the CDR3 is TGCGCCAGCAGCCAAGCTGGGAACACCGGGGAGCTGTTTTTT. This encodes CASSQAGNTGELFF.

The J gene is TRBJ1-5, the V gene TRBV10-3, with a tentative D call TRBD1 (5 bases). The CDR3 is 16 amino acids. Trimming left V 2 bases short and J 4 bases short, with 15 bases between. Per germline, CDR1 ENHRY and CDR2 SYGVKD. The CDR3 loop is CAISEGQGPGNQPQHF. The CDR3 bases are TGTGCCATCAGTGAGGGGCAGGGCCCCGGGAATCAGCCCCAGCATTTT.

This clonotype has just a few counts. The rearrangement links TRBV4-3 to TRBJ1-1, with 8 bases identical to TRBD1. V lost 7 bases to trimming and J lost 7 bases; unmatched junction nucleotides: 11. The CDR3 is 14 amino acids. CDR1 is LGHNA, CDR2 YSLEER, per germline. CDR3 sequence: CASKTGGGRGEAFF. The CDR3 DNA reads as TGCGCCAGCAAAACAGGGGGTGGACGTGGTGAAGCTTTCTTT.

This clonotype was observed many times. CDR3 bases: TGTGCCAGCAGCCAAGGGGGCAATGAGCAGTTCTTC. Its translation is CASSQGGNEQFF. V is TRBV3-1 and J is TRBJ2-1; D unclear. V was cut by 1 base and J by 6 bases, with 4 bases left in between. Germline V gives CDR1 LGHDT, CDR2 YNNKEL (reference sequence). There are 12 residues in the CDR3.

This clonotype was counted at least ten times. The chain couples TRBV20-1 to TRBJ2-7; 8 nucleotides line up with TRBD2. CDR1 DFQATT and CDR2 SNEGSKA come from the germline V gene (reference sequence). CDR3 length: 14 residues. The V segment lost 1 base and the J segment 3 bases; nucleotides outside the gene matches: 5. The CDR3 here is CSARGASGFYEQYV. As DNA, the CDR3 is TGCAGTGCTAGAGGGGCTAGCGGGTTCTACGAGCAGTACGTC.

The chain couples TRBV7-2 to TRBJ1-4, with TRBD1 as a possible D gene (6 bases). V gave up 5 bases and J gave up 4 bases, with 32 bases separating them. Germline assignment: CDR1 SGHTA and CDR2 FQGNSA. This CDR3 has 21 residues. The DNA of the CDR3 is TGTGCCAGCAGCGACGGGGGGCAGACACTGCACCTTTGGGGCGGTAATGAAAAACTGTTTTTT. This gives the protein CASSDGGQTLHLWGGNEKLFF. Filled out from reference TRBV7-2 and TRBJ1-4, the complete variable domain reads GAGVSQSPSNKVTEKGKDVELRCDPISGHTALYWYRQSLGQGLEFLIYFQGNSAPDKSGLPSDRFSAERTGGSVSTLTIQRTQQEDSAVYLCASSDGGQTLHLWGGNEKLFFGSGTQLSVL.

Many counts were recorded for this clonotype. V gene TRBV29-1 combines with J gene TRBJ1-1; D is ambiguous. The germline CDR1 and CDR2 sequences are SQVTM and ANQGSEA. The CDR3 runs to 12 residues. The V end lost 4 bases, the J end lost 1 base, and 7 bases lay between the germline ends. CDR3 coding DNA: TGCAGCGTTGGGCAAGGGAACACTGAAGCTTTCTTT. Translating gives CSVGQGNTEAFF. Drawing the rest from reference TRBV29-1 and TRBJ1-1, the complete variable domain is SAVISQKPSRDICQRGTSLTIQCQVDSQVTMMFWYRQQPGQSLTLIATANQGSEATYESGFVIDKFPISRPNLTFSTLTVSNMSPEDSSIYLCSVGQGNTEAFFGQGTRLTVV.

This clonotype was observed many times. The V gene is TRBV6-5, the J gene TRBJ2-3, with unresolved D. The CDR3 loop spans 16 amino acids. The germline V gene encodes CDR1 MNHEY and CDR2 SVGAGI. The V and J ends lost 4 bases and 2 bases respectively, with 16 bases between them. In DNA, the CDR3 is TGTGCCAGCAGTTTGGGCCTAACCACCTCCACAGATACGCAGTATTTT. Translating gives CASSLGLTTSTDTQYF.

This chain's CDR3 is CASSDRALAYNEQFF. CDR3 coding DNA: TGCGCCAGCAGCGACAGGGCCTTGGCCTACAATGAGCAGTTCTTC. The V call is TRBV23-1, the J call TRBJ2-1, with TRBD1 matching over 7 bases. TRBV23-1 is recorded as an ORF, its role being uncertain. Trimming took 6 bases from V and 2 from J; bases not matched to a gene: 7. The CDR3 length is 15 residues.

This clonotype was seen a few times. The chain employs TRBV4-2 and TRBJ2-1; 11 bases are shared with TRBD2. After removal of 4 bases from V and 8 bases from J, the junction contained 16 bases not matched to a gene. Germline CDR1 and CDR2: LGHNA and YNFKEQ. This CDR3 has 18 amino acids. CDR3 nucleotides: TGTGCCAGCAGCCCGGTGGGGCTAGCGGGGGGACTTTATGATGAGCAGTTCTTC. As protein: CASSPVGLAGGLYDEQFF.

Ten or more counts support this clonotype. The chain couples TRBV7-9 to TRBJ2-7, with 7 bases aligning to TRBD1. Germline V gene lookup returns CDR1 SEHNR and CDR2 FQNEAQ (reference sequence). The CDR3 extends over 13 amino acids. V lost 5 bases, J lost 5 bases, and 6 bases stayed unmatched. The CDR3 spells CASSADRENEQYF. In nucleotides, the CDR3 is TGTGCCAGCAGCGCCGACAGGGAGAACGAGCAGTACTTC.